A single sample gave rise to the 5 T cell receptor beta chains below, sequenced in a study of T cell clonotyping in hematopoietic cell transplantation. TCRdb keeps only in-frame clones here, not all; method: immunoSEQ multiplex PCR. The table includes approximately 17,000 clones, about 76% detected once. The specimen sequenced was peripheral blood mononuclear cells. The receptors originated from a woman in her sixties or seventies in good health. Some clones in this sample may be carry-over from other donors' samples.

The chain combines TRBV19 with TRBJ1-5, with 9 nucleotides matching TRBD1. V dropped 8 bases and J dropped 3; count of bases not matched to a gene: 8. CDR1 is LNHDA, CDR2 SQIVND, per germline (reference sequence). The CDR3 sequence is 15 residues long. DNA for the CDR3: TGTGCCAGTGTCGGGACAGGGTCACTCAATCAGCCCCAGCATTTT. Translating gives CASVGTGSLNQPQHF.

The rearrangement joins TRBV29-1 to TRBJ2-7; D may be TRBD2 (5 bases). With 6 bases removed from V and 6 bases from J, the gap between germline ends came to 15 bases. The germline V gene encodes CDR1 SQVTM and CDR2 ANQGSEA. The CDR3 is 12 amino acids. CDR3: CSVAPGRGEQYF. In nucleotides, the CDR3 is TGCAGCGTCGCCCCAGGACGGGGCGAGCAGTACTTC.

The rearrangement joins TRBV4-1 to TRBJ1-5, with D uncertain. Trimming took off 4 bases at V and 0 bases at J, with 7 bases between the two ends. The CDR3 runs to 14 residues. In germline, CDR1 is MGHRA, CDR2 YSYEKL. This CDR3 reads CASSLKDSNQPQHF. The CDR3 DNA reads as TGCGCCAGCAGCCTCAAGGATAGCAATCAGCCCCAGCATTTT.

This clone was observed a few times. The chain uses TRBV9 and TRBJ2-7, with 9 bases identical to TRBD2. The length of the CDR3 is 14 residues. From germline, CDR1 is SGDLS and CDR2 YYNGEE. V lost 0 bases to trimming and J lost 6 bases; unmatched junction nucleotides: 4. The CDR3 DNA reads as TGTGCCAGCAGCGTAGTTCCAGCGGGGGGCGAGCAGTACTTC. Protein sequence: CASSVVPAGGEQYF. Looking up the rest from reference TRBV9 and TRBJ2-7 gives the full variable domain: DSGVTQTPKHLITATGQRVTLRCSPRSGDLSVYWYQQSLDQGLQFLIQYYNGEERAKGNILERFSAQQFPDLHSELNLSSLELGDSALYFCASSVVPAGGEQYFGPGTRLTVT.

The chain uses TRBV7-8 and TRBJ2-5; possible D gene TRBD2, 6 bases. CDR3 length: 13 residues. V lost 4 bases to trimming and J lost 5 bases, with 11 bases between them. Germline V lookup: CDR1 SGHVS, CDR2 FQNEAQ. CDR3 in DNA: TGTGCCAGCAGCTCCTGGGACTGGGAGACCCAGTACTTC. This translates into CASSSWDWETQYF. The full variable domain, with the rest looked up from reference TRBV7-8 and TRBJ2-5, is GAGVSQSPRYKVAKRGQDVALRCDPISGHVSLFWYQQALGQGPEFLTYFQNEAQLDKSGLPSDRFFAERPEGSVSTLKIQRTQQEDSAVYLCASSSWDWETQYFGPGTRLLVL.